The clone carrying this T cell receptor (beta chain) was picked up many times. Time point reported: newly diagnosed GD, antithyroid drugs for less than 3 months. The authors made the TCR library using RNA they extracted from PBMCs. The sample belongs to a study of regulatory T cells in long-lasting Graves disease. Assembly of TCR beta libraries relied on iRepertoire HTBI primers together with Arm-PCR of CDR3 regions. TCRdb called the multiplex PCR reads again in MiXCR, with one record for every CDR3 protein. The sample records around 450,000 distinct CDR3 sequences, 14% to 15% being singletons. This CDR3 comprises 14 residues. Trimming cost V 3 bases and J 2 bases, with 11 bases left between them. The germline V gene has CDR1 GTSNPN and CDR2 SVGIG (reference sequence). These data were likewise used in another study, on T cells in Graves' hyperthyroidism and ophthalmopathy. This second study notes: Criteria for exclusion of patients were uncontrolled infection, other autoimmune disease, pregnancy or lactation. Ophthalmopathy onset followed model prediction by a median around 6.9 months.

This receptor was taken from a woman aged 25 to 39 with Graves disease. Sample: peripheral blood mononuclear cells (PBMCs), taken at new diagnosis, from a patient treated with antithyroid drugs. V gene TRBV30 combines with J gene TRBJ2-1; D is possibly TRBD2 (5 bases). The CDR3 here is CAWSAGLTYNEQFF. The CDR3 nucleotides read TGTGCCTGGAGCGCAGGACTGACCTACAATGAGCAGTTCTTC.